This TCR beta chain came from a study of cytomegalovirus exposure and HLA in healthy donors. The study's findings and limits: Equally common other TCR beta chains were less clonally expanded than HLA-associated ones, a later analysis found. Overall, approximately 150 TCR beta chains were annotated as cytomegalovirus-associated.

The CDR3 totals 12 residues. Looked up from germline, CDR1 is GTSNPN and CDR2 is SVGIG (reference sequence). The PCR was carried out with 60 Vbeta primers and 13 Jbeta primers. Assay: immunoSEQ multiplex PCR; the TCRdb copy retains only in-frame clones and omits some. The profile shows over 250,000 clones, 72% of them singletons. Turning to this clone: The antigen is undetermined.

The clonotype comes from a female donor in good health and CMV-seronegative. The genes are TRBV30 and TRBJ2-5; D gene ambiguous. The DNA end is a closer match to TRBJ2-7, so the J assignment may be wrong. What was sequenced was PBMCs. CDR3 amino acids: CAWSVSSYEQYF. In nucleotides, the CDR3 is TGTGCCTGGAGTGTCTCAAGCTACGAGCAGTACTTC.